This T cell receptor (beta chain) was identified during a study of T cells in localized non-small cell lung cancer. This CDR3 is built from 14 residues. Germline CDR1 MDHEN, CDR2 SYDVKM. V was pared by 2 bases and J by 4 bases, with 8 bases between. This table comes from immunoSEQ multiplex PCR, and its TCRdb copy is limited to in-frame clones, with some not included. The sample carries some 1,500 clones, over 30% recorded once. A word on this clone: The antigen is unknown.

Study-wide results and caveats: Adjacent lung tissue had a median around 50 of the top 100 clones found in the tumor. T cell clonality was highest in uninvolved adjacent lung, above tumor. Tumor samples were not multi-region, leaving intratumor heterogeneity unexcluded.

The sample here was lung tumor tissue, taken before any cancer treatment. J is TRBJ2-2 and V is TRBV28; D might be TRBD1 (5 bases). The TCR was taken from a female donor aged 60 or older with stage II lung adenocarcinoma. CDR3 residues: CASSLGRVTGELFF. CDR3 in DNA: TGTGCCAGCAGTTTAGGCAGGGTCACCGGGGAGCTGTTTTTT.